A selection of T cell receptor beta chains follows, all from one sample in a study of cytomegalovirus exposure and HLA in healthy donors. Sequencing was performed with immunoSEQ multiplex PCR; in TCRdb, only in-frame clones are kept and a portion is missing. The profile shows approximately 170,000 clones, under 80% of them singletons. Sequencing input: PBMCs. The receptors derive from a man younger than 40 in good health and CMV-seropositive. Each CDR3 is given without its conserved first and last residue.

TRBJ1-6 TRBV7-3 ASSLTGVLGSPLH
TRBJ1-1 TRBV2 ASSAQGDLATEAF
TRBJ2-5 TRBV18 ASSEEGRGQETQY
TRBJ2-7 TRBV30 AWAGQGTYEQY
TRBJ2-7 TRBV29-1 SVQVLYEQY
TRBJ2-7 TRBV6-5 ASSAIQGADEQY
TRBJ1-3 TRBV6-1 ASSESRSSGNTIY
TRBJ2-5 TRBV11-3 ASSRGLQETQY
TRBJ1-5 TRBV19 ASRSQGAVGNQPQH
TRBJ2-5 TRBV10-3 AISSLAGGGETQY
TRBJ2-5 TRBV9 ASSVEGLAGGRGETQY
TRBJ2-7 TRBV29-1 SVDRTSKTSYEQY
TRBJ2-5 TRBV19 ASSPRLSGRPSKWETQY
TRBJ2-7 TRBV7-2 ASSLVAVGQGHEQY
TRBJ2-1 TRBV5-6 ASSRGQGLDEQF
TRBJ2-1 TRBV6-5 ASSPGGASYNEQF
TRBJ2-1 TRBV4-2 ASNRNYRRGDNEQF
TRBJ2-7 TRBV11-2 ASSLDAAGFYEQY
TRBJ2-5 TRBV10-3 AISADFGLAGGVETQY
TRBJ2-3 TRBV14 ASSQDFSGGLALPDTQY
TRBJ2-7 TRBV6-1 ASSAPGQGNY
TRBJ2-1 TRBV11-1 ASSLFRLAEDNEQF
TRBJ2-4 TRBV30 AWSVGQPGAKNIQY
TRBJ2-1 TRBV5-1 ASSLTDRANEQF
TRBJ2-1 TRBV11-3 ASSSRSYNEQF
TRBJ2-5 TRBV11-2 ASSLKRFSGQETQY
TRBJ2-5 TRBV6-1 ASRTGTGLGETQY
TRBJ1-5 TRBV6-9 ATRDRAPASNQPQH
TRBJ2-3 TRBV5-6 ASSSRGSDTQY
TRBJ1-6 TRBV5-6 ASSIRDSRSSPLH
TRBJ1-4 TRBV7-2 ASSSGQGGNEKLF
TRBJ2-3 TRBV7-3 ASSPGLAGDTQY
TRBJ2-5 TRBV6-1 ASSEAYGRGQETQY
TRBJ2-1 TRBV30 AWSPKLDEQF
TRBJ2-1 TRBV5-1 ASSERGVPNEQF
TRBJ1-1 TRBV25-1 ASSRRTGGATEAF
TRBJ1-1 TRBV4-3 ASSQDQGGTEAF
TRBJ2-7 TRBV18 ASSPDRGISYEQY
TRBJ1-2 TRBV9 ASSGDSAYGYT
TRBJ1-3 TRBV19 ASTRTNSGNTIY
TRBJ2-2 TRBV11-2 ASSLLRTGELF
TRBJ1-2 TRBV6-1 ASSLTGDIYGYT
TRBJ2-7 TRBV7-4 ASSLGGLAVHYEQY
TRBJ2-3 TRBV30 AWSVGGAQRY
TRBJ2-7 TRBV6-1 ASSEVGRSSYEQY
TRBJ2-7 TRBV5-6 ASSLYVGPFGHEQY